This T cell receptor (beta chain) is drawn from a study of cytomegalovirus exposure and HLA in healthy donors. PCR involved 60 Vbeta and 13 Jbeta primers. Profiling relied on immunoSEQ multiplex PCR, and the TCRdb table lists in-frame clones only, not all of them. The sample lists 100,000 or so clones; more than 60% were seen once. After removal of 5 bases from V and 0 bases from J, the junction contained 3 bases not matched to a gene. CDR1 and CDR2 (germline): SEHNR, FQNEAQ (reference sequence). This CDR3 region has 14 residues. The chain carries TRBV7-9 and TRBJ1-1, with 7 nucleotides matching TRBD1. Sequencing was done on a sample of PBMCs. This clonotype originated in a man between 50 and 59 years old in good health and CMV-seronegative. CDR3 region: CASSQGQLNTEAFF. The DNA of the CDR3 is TGTGCCAGCAGCCAGGGACAGTTGAACACTGAAGCTTTCTTT.